This T cell receptor beta chain was observed in a study of CD8 T cells in Susac syndrome. Regarding the study as a whole: The study acknowledged a relatively small number of individuals in its TCR sequencing and HLA analysis.

TCR beta from blood CD8+ and CD4+ T cells was sequenced. Patients having Susac syndrome satisfied recently defined diagnostic criteria for definite or probable disease. As regards this clonotype: Its target is unknown.

RNA, at about 0.45 to 1 ug, was reverse transcribed with random hexamers. TCR beta CDR3 was amplified by immunoSEQ multiplex PCR. This amplification extended across 54 Vbeta and 13 Jbeta segments. TCRdb analysed the immunoSEQ multiplex PCR reads with MiXCR anew, one entry per CDR3 protein. Here the sample spans 120,000 to 150,000 distinct CDR3 sequences, roughly 95% being singletons. CDR1 and CDR2 (germline): MGHRA, YSYEKL. The CDR3 is 17 amino acids. V lost 1 base and J 0 bases, leaving 13 bases between the germline ends. This sequence was found in a human donor with Susac syndrome. The sample consisted of CD4+ T cells from PBMCs. V is TRBV4-1 and J is TRBJ1-5, with a weak D call TRBD1 (5 bases). CDR3 sequence (DNA): TGCGCCAGCAGCCAAGGTCGCGTGACAGATAGCAATCAGCCCCAGCATTTT. Translated: CASSQGRVTDSNQPQHF.